The TCR beta chain under discussion was sequenced for a study of blood T cells in healthy people across ages (dated by TCRdb to the mid-2010s). Concerning the study at large: In model experiments, template switching captured roughly one uniquely barcoded TCR beta cDNA molecule for every two T cells. To avoid experimental bias, donors of different ages were distributed randomly across sequencing lanes. The donors were split into four age groups: young (average around 16 years), middle-aged (39), aged (more than 60) and long-lived (about 82). Two additional independent replicas of 1 million unique cDNA reads from the same blood draw were analyzed for two donors (one aged 18 to 29 and one aged 80 or older). To track age-related changes in TCR beta repertoire diversity, the study relied on deep sequencing normalized with unique cDNA molecular identifiers. The investigation overall reported the following: Estimates of total diversity from one million sequenced T cells were regarded as lower bounds and underestimates. Observed TCR beta diversity per million T cells fell roughly linearly with age, and a significant reduction was already apparent by age around 36. Compared with the aged group, more naive CD4+ T cells, fewer expanded clones and increased TCR diversity were shown by the long-lived group, suggesting age selection. The percentage of naive T cells measured by flow cytometry correlated strongly with observed TCR beta diversity. Because profiling used bulk unsorted PBMCs, naive and antigen-experienced compartments could not be compared conclusively. Because the CMV infection status of the donors was unknown, age-related changes in expanded clonotypes may potentially have been confounded.

The approximately 40 donors, aged about 6 to 100 years, were systemically healthy Caucasian individuals from Russia. Each donor gave 9.5 to 10 milliliters of peripheral blood, drawn into EDTA-treated Vacutainer tubes. Ficoll-Paque density-gradient centrifugation was used to isolate PBMCs, with at least 6.5 million per sample. Trizol reagent was used to extract total RNA from the PBMCs, yielding at least 5 micrograms per sample. For every donor, flow cytometry on a PBMC aliquot measured the percentage of naive CD45RAhigh/CD27high T cells. This clonotype has only a few counts. Its cognate antigen has yet to be identified. Qualities for individual bases were not recorded, and no much larger clone is one base off. Libraries were built with 5' RACE. TCRdb shows the sequencer as Illumina HiSeq 2500. A second PCR of roughly 6 to 11 cycles was run with a J-beta primer mix and a sample-barcoded 5' primer. A unique molecular identifier was introduced onto each TCR beta cDNA molecule by a template-switch 5' adaptor carrying 12 random nucleotides. At least 3 million CDR3-containing paired-end reads were obtained from each sample. First-strand cDNA was synthesized from all RNA with the Mint cDNA synthesis kit, primed by a TRBC-specific oligonucleotide. All cDNA was treated with uracil-DNA glycosylase and then went through a first 18-cycle PCR with the universal primers M1SS and BC2_uni_R. The paper's data handling went like this. For normalization, 1 million high-quality reads, each with a distinct molecular identifier, were randomly selected from each sample. Reads with shared molecular identifiers were discarded instead of being binned into consensus sequences. MiTCR, set to a Q25 quality threshold and the strictest error-elimination algorithm, was used for CDR3 identification, clonotype clustering and error correction. Lower-bound total TCR beta diversity was estimated with a nonparametric unseen species model using Euler transformation. TCRdb handled the public reads itself, with Q25 trimming in fastp and clone calling in MiXCR, and kept productive beta chains. CDR3 protein sequences are deduplicated, and each keeps its most common genes and DNA. TCRdb, not the authors, supplied the V and J calls. Recorded for this sample are fewer than 800,000 distinct CDR3 sequences; more than 20% of them occurred a single time. The ten largest clones add up to approximately 3.7% of the sample.

The junction shows trimming of 3 bases on V and 4 bases on J, and the gene matches do not reach 5 bases of it. The CDR3, from cysteine to phenylalanine, totals 14 residues. This entry keeps only the CDR3 DNA: 42 bases, framed from base 1. As encoded in the germline V gene, CDR1 is SQVTM while CDR2 is ANQGSEA. Sequencing was performed on blood. The chain is encoded by TRBV29-1 joined to TRBJ2-3; 9 middle bases align to TRBD2. The source of this sequence is a man between 65 and 80 years old in good health. CDR3 protein: CSVDGLAGPDTQYF. The DNA sequence follows: TGCAGCGTTGACGGGCTAGCGGGGCCAGATACGCAGTATTTT.